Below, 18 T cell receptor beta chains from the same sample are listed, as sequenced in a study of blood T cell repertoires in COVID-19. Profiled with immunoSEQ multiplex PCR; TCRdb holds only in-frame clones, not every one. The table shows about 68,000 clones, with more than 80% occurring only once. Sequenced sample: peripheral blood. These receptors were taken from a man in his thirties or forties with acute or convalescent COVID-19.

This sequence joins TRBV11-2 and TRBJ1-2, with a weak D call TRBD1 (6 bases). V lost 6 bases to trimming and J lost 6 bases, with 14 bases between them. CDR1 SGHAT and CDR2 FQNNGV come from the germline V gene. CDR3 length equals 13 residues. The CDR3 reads CASSNQGLDGYTF. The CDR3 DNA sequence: TGTGCCAGCAGTAATCAGGGGTTAGATGGCTACACCTTC.

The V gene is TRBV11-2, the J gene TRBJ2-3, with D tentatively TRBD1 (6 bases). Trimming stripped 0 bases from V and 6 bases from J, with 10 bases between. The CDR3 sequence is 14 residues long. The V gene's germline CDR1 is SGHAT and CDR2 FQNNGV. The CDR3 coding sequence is TGTGCCAGCAGCTTAGATCCACAGGGCGATACGCAGTATTTT. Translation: CASSLDPQGDTQYF.

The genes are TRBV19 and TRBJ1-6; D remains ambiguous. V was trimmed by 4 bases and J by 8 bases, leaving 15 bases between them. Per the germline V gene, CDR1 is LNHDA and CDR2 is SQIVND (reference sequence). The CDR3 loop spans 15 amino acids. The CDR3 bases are TGTGCCAGTAGTACCTCCGGGAGTAATCATTCACCCCTCCACTTT. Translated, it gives CASSTSGSNHSPLHF. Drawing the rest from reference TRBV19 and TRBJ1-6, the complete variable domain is DGGITQSPKYLFRKEGQNVTLSCEQNLNHDAMYWYRQDPGQGLRLIYYSQIVNDFQKGDIAEGYSVSREKKESFPLTVTSAQKNPTAFYLCASSTSGSNHSPLHFGNGTRLTVT.

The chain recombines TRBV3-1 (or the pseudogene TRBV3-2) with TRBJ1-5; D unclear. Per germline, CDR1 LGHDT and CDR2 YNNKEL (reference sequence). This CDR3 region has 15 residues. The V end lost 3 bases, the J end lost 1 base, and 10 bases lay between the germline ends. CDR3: CASSHGLVSNQPQHF. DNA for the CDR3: TGTGCCAGCAGCCACGGGTTGGTAAGCAATCAGCCCCAGCATTTT.

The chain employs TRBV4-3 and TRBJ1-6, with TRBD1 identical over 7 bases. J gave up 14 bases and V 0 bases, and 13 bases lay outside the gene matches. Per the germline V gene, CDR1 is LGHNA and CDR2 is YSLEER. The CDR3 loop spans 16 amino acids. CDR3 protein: CASSQEFGRGIKALHF. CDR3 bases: TGCGCCAGCAGCCAAGAATTTGGCAGGGGGATAAAGGCCCTCCACTTT.

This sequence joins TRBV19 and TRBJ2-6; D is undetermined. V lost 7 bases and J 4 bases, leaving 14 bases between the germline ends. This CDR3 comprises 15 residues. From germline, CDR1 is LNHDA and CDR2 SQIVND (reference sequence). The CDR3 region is CASTQTRNGANVLTF. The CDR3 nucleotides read TGTGCCAGTACCCAAACGAGGAACGGGGCCAACGTCCTGACTTTC. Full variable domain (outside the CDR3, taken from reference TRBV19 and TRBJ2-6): DGGITQSPKYLFRKEGQNVTLSCEQNLNHDAMYWYRQDPGQGLRLIYYSQIVNDFQKGDIAEGYSVSREKKESFPLTVTSAQKNPTAFYLCASTQTRNGANVLTFGAGSRLTVL.

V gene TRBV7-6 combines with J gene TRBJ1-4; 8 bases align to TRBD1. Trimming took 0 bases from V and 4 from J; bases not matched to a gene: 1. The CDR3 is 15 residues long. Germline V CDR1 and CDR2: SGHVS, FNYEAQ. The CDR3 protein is CASSLAGQGNEKLFF. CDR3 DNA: TGTGCCAGCAGCTTAGCCGGACAGGGTAATGAAAAACTGTTTTTT.

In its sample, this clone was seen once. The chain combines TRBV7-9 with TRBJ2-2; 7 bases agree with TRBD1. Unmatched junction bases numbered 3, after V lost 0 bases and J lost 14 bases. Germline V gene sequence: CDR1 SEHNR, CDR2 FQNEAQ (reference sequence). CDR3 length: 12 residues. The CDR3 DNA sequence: TGTGCCAGCAGCTTAGCGGACAGGTTCCTGTTTTTT. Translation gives CASSLADRFLFF.

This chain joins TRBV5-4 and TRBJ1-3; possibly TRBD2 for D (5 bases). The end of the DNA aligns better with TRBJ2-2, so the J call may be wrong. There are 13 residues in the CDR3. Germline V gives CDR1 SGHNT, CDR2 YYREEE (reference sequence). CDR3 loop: CASSPGITGELFF. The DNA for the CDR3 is TGTGCCAGCAGCCCGGGAATTACCGGGGAGCTGTTTTTT.

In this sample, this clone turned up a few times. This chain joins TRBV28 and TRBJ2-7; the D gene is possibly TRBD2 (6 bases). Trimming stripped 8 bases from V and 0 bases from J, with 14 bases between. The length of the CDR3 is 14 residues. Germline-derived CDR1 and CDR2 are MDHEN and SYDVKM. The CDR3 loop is CASWGLTSSYEQYF. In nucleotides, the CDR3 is TGTGCCAGCTGGGGACTGACGAGCTCCTACGAGCAGTACTTC.

The CDR3 DNA is TGTGCCAGCAGTTTAAGACTAGCACCCAACAATGAGCAGTTCTTC. It codes for CASSLRLAPNNEQFF. The rearrangement links TRBV27 to TRBJ2-1; 7 bases agree with TRBD2. The CDR3 length is 15 residues. V shed 2 bases, J shed 5 bases, and the junction held 6 bases outside the gene matches. The germline CDR1 and CDR2 sequences are MNHEY and SMNVEV (reference sequence).

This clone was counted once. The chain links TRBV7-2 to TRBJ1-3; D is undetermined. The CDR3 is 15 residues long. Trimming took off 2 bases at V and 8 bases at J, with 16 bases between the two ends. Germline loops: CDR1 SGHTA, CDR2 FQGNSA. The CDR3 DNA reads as TGTGCCAGCAGCTTACCCCTCCAGACGGAGGACACCATATATTTT. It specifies CASSLPLQTEDTIYF.

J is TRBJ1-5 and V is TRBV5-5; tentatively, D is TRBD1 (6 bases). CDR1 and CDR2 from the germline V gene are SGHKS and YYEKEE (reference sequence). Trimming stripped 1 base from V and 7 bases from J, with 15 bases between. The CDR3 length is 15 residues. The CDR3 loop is CASSLTGTLGQPQHF. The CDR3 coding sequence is TGTGCCAGCAGCTTGACCGGGACATTGGGGCAGCCCCAGCATTTT.

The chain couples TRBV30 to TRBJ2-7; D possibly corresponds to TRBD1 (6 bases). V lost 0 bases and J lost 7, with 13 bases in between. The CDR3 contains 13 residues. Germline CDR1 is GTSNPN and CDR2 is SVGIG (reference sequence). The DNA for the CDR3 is TGTGCCTGGAGTGTAGGGGGACCGCGGGAGCAGTACTTC. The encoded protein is CAWSVGGPREQYF.

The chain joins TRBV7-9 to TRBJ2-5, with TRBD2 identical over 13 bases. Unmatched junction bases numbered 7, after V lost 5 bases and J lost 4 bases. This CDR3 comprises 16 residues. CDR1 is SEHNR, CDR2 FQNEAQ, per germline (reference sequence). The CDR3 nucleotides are TGTGCCAGCAGCCACGGACTAGCGGGAGACCCAGAGACCCAGTACTTC. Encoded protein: CASSHGLAGDPETQYF.

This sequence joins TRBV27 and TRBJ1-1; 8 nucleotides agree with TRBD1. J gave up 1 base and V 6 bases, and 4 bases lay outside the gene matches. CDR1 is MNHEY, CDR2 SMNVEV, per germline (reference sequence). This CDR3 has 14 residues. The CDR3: CASRPTGANTEAFF. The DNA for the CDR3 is TGTGCCAGCAGACCGACAGGGGCGAACACTGAAGCTTTCTTT.

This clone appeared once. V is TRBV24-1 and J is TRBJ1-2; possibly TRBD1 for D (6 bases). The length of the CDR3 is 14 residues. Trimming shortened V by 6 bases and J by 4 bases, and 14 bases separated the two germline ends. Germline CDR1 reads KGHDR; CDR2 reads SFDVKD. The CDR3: CATSPGGAVYGYTF. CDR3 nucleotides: TGTGCCACCAGTCCGGGGGGCGCAGTCTATGGCTACACCTTC.

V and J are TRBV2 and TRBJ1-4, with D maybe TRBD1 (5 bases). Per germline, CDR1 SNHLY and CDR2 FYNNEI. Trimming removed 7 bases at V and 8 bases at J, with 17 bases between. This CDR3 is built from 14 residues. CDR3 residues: CASIIGTRGEKLFF. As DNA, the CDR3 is TGTGCCAGCATTATCGGGACTCGCGGCGAAAAACTGTTTTTT.